The source of this T cell receptor beta chain is a study of cytomegalovirus exposure and HLA in healthy donors. On this clone itself: The antigen remains undetermined.

Primers for the PCR totalled 60 Vbeta and 13 Jbeta. The repertoire was sequenced with immunoSEQ multiplex PCR; TCRdb's copy has only in-frame clones and lacks some. The sample consists of over 100,000 clones, around four fifths of them appearing once. Germline lookup yields CDR1 SGHNT and CDR2 YENEEA. This CDR3 region has 14 residues. Trimming removed 4 bases from V and 6 bases from J; junction bases left unmatched: 9. Study-level points and caveats: TCR beta chains associated with HLA were, in a later analysis, more clonally expanded than equally common others.

The sequencing input was PBMCs. The sequence came from a man aged 40-49 years in good health and CMV-seronegative. V is TRBV11-3 and J is TRBJ2-7; 7 bases line up with TRBD1. Here the CDR3 reads CASSSGAGGFEQYF. The CDR3 nucleotides are TGTGCCAGCAGCTCAGGGGCAGGGGGTTTCGAGCAGTACTTC.